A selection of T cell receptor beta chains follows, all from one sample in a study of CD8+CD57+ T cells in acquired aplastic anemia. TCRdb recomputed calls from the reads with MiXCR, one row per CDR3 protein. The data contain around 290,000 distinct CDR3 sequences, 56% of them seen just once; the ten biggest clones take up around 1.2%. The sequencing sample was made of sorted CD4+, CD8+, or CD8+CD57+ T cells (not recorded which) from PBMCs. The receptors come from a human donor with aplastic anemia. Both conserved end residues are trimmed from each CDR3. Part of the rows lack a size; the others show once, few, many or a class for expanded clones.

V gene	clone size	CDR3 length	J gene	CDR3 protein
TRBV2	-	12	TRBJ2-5	ASSQITRQETQY
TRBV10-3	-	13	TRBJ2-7	ASRSGLAGSYEQY
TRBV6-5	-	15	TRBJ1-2	ASSFETPTGAVGGYT
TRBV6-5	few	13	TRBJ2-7	ASSYSAQPSYEQY
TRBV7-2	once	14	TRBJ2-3	ASSSPLAGGTDTQY
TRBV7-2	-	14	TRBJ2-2	ASTQNGGRNTGELF
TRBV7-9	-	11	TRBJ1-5	ASTQGSNQPQH
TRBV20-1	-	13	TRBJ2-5	SANRQGPFQETQY
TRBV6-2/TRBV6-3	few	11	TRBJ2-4	ASSPSLGNIQY
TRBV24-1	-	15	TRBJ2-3	ATSDWEGMNTGELQY
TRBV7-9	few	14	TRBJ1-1	ASSLEGTVMNTEAF
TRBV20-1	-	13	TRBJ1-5	SATDRRISNQPQH
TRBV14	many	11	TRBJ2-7	ASKTSGIYEQY
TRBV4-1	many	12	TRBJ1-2	ASSQPYRNSGYT
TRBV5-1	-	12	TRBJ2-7	ASSLNPQGYEQY
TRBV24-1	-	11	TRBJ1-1	ATSEGLNTEAF
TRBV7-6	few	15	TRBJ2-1	ASSLAIQWFAYNEQF
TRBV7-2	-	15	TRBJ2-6	ASSLSQGGGGANVLT
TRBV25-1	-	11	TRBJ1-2	ATGTGGEDGYT
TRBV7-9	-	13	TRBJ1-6	ASSLVAGPNSPLH